This TCR beta chain came from a study of T cell responses to AZD1222 COVID-19 vaccine (dated by TCRdb to about 2021). Study-level background: A total of 233 trial participants underwent TCR sequencing, of whom some 200 had received two doses of AZD1222 and about 26 had received two doses of the MenACWY control vaccine. Trial participants were enrolled into age subgroups of 18-55, 56-69 and 70-plus years, which contained approximately 150, 30 and 60 TCR-sequenced participants, respectively.

V and J are trimmed by 5 bases and 11 bases, and the gene matches miss 10 bases of the junction. CDR3 length: 15 amino acids, cysteine to phenylalanine. The kept DNA is CDR3 alone, 45 bases in frame from the first base. CDR1 and CDR2, per the germline V gene (reference sequence), are LNHDA and SQIVND. The CDR3 regions of human TCRbeta chains were subjected to immunosequencing. On the authors' methods: Repertoire TCRs were matched against a reference library of SARS-CoV-2-specific TCRs generated with the MIRA antigen-specificity platform. Breadth was defined as the fraction of unique TCRs that were SARS-CoV-2-associated. Depth was defined as the fraction of total T cells that were SARS-CoV-2-associated. Using the MIRA data, each spike-specific TCR was mapped to the spike region that the TCR reacts to and placed in a CD4 or CD8 class. Log10-transformed breadth and depth values were compared by one-way ANOVA with Sidak's multiple comparisons tests. What TCRdb holds here is the immuneACCESS table cut down to in-frame rearrangements. Part of the clones is not present; checked against another copy, under half of the missing clones reflect an unresolved V gene, and the others are unexplained. The D gene and trimming were derived from the DNA, and the V and J assignments and clone size from that table. This sample has about 150,000 clones in its table, and roughly 90% of those were observed once. The ten largest make up around 5% of the sample.

Remarks on this clone: What antigen it recognizes has not been identified. No base quality information exists; no much larger clone differs at one position.

What the authors observed across the whole study: Most participants were white British and females outnumbered males, and the authors suggested that clonal diversity may have been underestimated. A significant rise in spike-specific TCR breadth and depth was observed after two AZD1222 doses relative to day 0 and relative to MenACWY recipients. The 56-69-year group was small, and its depth increase did not reach significance, likely because of low power. Vaccine-associated CD4 TCRs spanned the whole spike protein, with dominant responses in regions 160-218 and 743-854. Nearly half of unique spike-specific TCRs reportedly recognized epitopes outside regions mutated in the B.1.351 and B.1.1.7 variants. No day 14 peak-response samples were available, so repertoires were characterized only after the peak T cell response. Conclusions about previously exposed vaccinees are limited because only six or seven AZD1222 recipients were SARS-CoV-2 seropositive at baseline.

The sample's time point, from its label and the paper: about 28 days (+/-7) after the second vaccine dose. According to the study, the label for this sample's treatment or condition signals: meningococcal conjugate vaccine given as trial control. The vaccinee samples were drawn from two UK trials, COV001 and COV002, one of which was a single-blind randomized controlled phase 2/3 trial testing AZD1222 (ChAdOx1 nCoV-19) in healthy adults. Trial participant PBMC samples were collected at day 0 and day 28 after the second dose for TCRbeta chain sequencing. The sequence came from an adult who received the MenACWY meningococcal vaccine as a control. This sample comprised peripheral blood, obtained 28 days after the second dose of the MenACWY control vaccine. The chain was built from TRBV19 and TRBJ1-6; the central 9 bases match TRBD1. The bases are TGTGCCAGTAGTGCTCCGGGACAGGGTTATCCACCCCTCCACTTT. Translated, it gives CASSAPGQGYPPLHF.